The 19 T cell receptor beta chains below come from one sample, sequenced in a study of T cell responses to AZD1222 COVID-19 vaccine. Method: immunoSEQ multiplex PCR; TCRdb's copy keeps in-frame clones and lacks some. The sample carries about 59,000 clones, roughly nine tenths recorded once. The sample here was peripheral blood, taken 28 days after the second AZD1222 dose. The source is an adult who received the AZD1222 COVID-19 vaccine.

The chain carries TRBV21-1 and TRBJ1-2; the listed D gene, TRBD1, was not tested against the DNA. TRBV21-1 is termed a pseudogene. The CDR3 has 19 residues. CDR3 DNA sequence: TGTGCCAGCAGCAAATCCGGGACAGACATACAACTTCCCAACTATGGCTACACCTTC. It yields the protein CASSKSGTDIQLPNYGYTF.

The chain is built from TRBV7-9 and TRBJ1-2; possibly TRBD1 for D (5 bases). V lost 3 bases and J 2 bases, leaving 10 bases between the germline ends. The CDR3 loop spans 14 amino acids. Per germline, CDR1 SEHNR and CDR2 FQNEAQ (reference sequence). In DNA form, the CDR3 reads TGTGCCAGCAGCTTTGGAGGGGCGAACTATGGCTACACCTTC. This gives the protein CASSFGGANYGYTF.

The J gene is TRBJ2-1, the V gene TRBV27; no reliable D call. V was cut by 5 bases and J by 4 bases, with 12 bases left in between. This CDR3 is 14 amino acids long. CDR1 MNHEY and CDR2 SMNVEV come from the germline V gene (reference sequence). In DNA, the CDR3 is TGTGCCAGCAGTCTACGCCGTGGGTACAATGAGCAGTTCTTC. It is translated as CASSLRRGYNEQFF.

The chain has TRBV29-1 and TRBJ2-7; 8 positions agree with TRBD1. The CDR3 runs to 14 residues. J was trimmed by 5 bases and V by 5 bases; bases with no gene match: 11. CDR1 is SQVTM, CDR2 ANQGSEA, per germline. The CDR3 protein is CSVQPGQGIHEQYF. The CDR3 nucleotides read TGCAGCGTTCAACCTGGACAGGGCATCCACGAGCAGTACTTC.

J is TRBJ2-7 and V is TRBV11-2; no reliable D call. Per germline, CDR1 SGHAT and CDR2 FQNNGV. Trimming removed 5 bases from V and 0 bases from J, with 20 bases in between. The CDR3 sequence is 17 residues long. CDR3 DNA: TGTGCCAGCAGCGACTCAGGATGGACCGGAGTCTCCTACGAGCAGTACTTC. Translating it yields CASSDSGWTGVSYEQYF.

The sample holds one count of this clone. The chain carries TRBV5-1 and TRBJ2-7; 8 bases are a match to TRBD1. The CDR3 totals 13 residues. The germline gives CDR1 SGHRS, CDR2 YFSETQ. V was clipped by 4 bases and J by 3 bases; unmatched bases: 3. The CDR3 sequence: CASSLTGGYEQYF. The CDR3 nucleotides read TGCGCCAGCAGCCTTACAGGGGGCTACGAGCAGTACTTC.

This clone has just one count. CDR3 residues: CASSIGLGIETQYF. CDR3 coding DNA: TGTGCCAGTAGTATTGGCCTTGGGATAGAGACCCAGTACTTC. The genes are TRBV19 and TRBJ2-5; D remains ambiguous. The CDR3 consists of 14 residues. The germline V and J ends were trimmed by 3 bases and 4 bases, with 12 bases remaining between them. Germline V gene data show CDR1 as LNHDA and CDR2 as SQIVND (reference sequence).

This chain links TRBV24-1 with TRBJ2-2, with D perhaps given as TRBD1 or TRBD2 (5 bases each). Germline CDR1 reads KGHDR; CDR2 reads SFDVKD. Trimming removed 4 bases at V and 0 bases at J, with 8 bases between. This CDR3 contains 15 residues. CDR3 sequence reads: CATSDWGPNTGELFF. The DNA of the CDR3 is TGTGCCACCAGTGACTGGGGACCGAACACCGGGGAGCTGTTTTTT.

This chain uses TRBV18 with TRBJ2-1, with D tentatively TRBD1 or TRBD2 (5 bases each). CDR1 KGHSH and CDR2 LQKENI come from the germline V gene. The CDR3 consists of 16 residues. Trimming shortened V by 3 bases and J by 4 bases, and 16 bases separated the two germline ends. The CDR3 bases are TGTGCCAGCTCACCCAGACAGAGGGGCGAGTACAATGAGCAGTTCTTC. Amino acids: CASSPRQRGEYNEQFF.

This chain uses TRBV6-1 with TRBJ2-3; 13 bases align to TRBD2. CDR1 is MNHNS, CDR2 SASEGT, per germline. J gave up 6 bases and V 3 bases, and 9 bases lay outside the gene matches. The CDR3 has 17 amino acids. This CDR3 reads CASSDPTSGGEKDTQYF. DNA of the CDR3: TGTGCCAGCAGTGACCCTACTAGCGGGGGGGAGAAGGATACGCAGTATTTT.

The CDR3 DNA sequence: TGTGCCAGCAGCCAAGTACAGAACTACGAGCAGTACTTC. Translating gives CASSQVQNYEQYF. V is TRBV3-1 (or the pseudogene TRBV3-2) and J is TRBJ2-7; the D is unclear. V lost 1 base, J lost 3 bases, and 7 bases lay in between. Germline CDR1 is LGHDT and CDR2 is YNNKEL (reference sequence). This CDR3 region has 13 residues.

The J gene is TRBJ2-7, the V gene TRBV6-4, with D maybe TRBD2 (5 bases). Between the trimmed V and J ends, which lost 3 bases and 0 bases, there was a span of 15 bases. The CDR3 covers 16 residues. The germline gives CDR1 MRHNA, CDR2 SNTAGT. Written as DNA, the CDR3 is TGTGCCAGCAGTGATCAGGAGAGGGAGAGCTCCTACGAGCAGTACTTC. Translating it yields CASSDQERESSYEQYF.

The rearrangement uses TRBV24-1 and TRBJ2-5; the D is unclear. The CDR3 loop spans 12 amino acids. Between the trimmed V and J ends, which lost 3 bases and 7 bases, there was a span of 8 bases. Germline V gives CDR1 KGHDR, CDR2 SFDVKD. CDR3 sequence: CATSDTLRTQYF. The DNA of the CDR3 is TGTGCCACCAGTGATACTCTAAGGACCCAGTACTTC.

J is TRBJ2-5 and V is TRBV6-5, with a weak D call TRBD2 (6 bases). The germline CDR1 and CDR2 sequences are MNHEY and SVGAGI. The CDR3 covers 13 residues. V was cut by 8 bases and J by 2 bases, with 12 bases left in between. The CDR3 region has the DNA TGTGCCAGCGGGCAGGGACTTCAAGAGACCCAGTACTTC. Its translation is CASGQGLQETQYF.

The V call is TRBV6-5, the J call TRBJ1-1; D remains unclear. Trimming left V 8 bases short and J 8 bases short, with 18 bases between. The length of the CDR3 is 13 residues. Germline loops: CDR1 MNHEY, CDR2 SVGAGI. Here the CDR3 reads CASAGFHKSEAFF. CDR3 DNA sequence: TGTGCCAGCGCGGGGTTCCATAAATCCGAAGCTTTCTTT.

A single count supports this clone. The rearrangement uses TRBV5-4 and TRBJ1-1; possible D gene TRBD1, 5 bases. CDR3 size: 17 residues. V dropped 6 bases and J dropped 3 bases, with 24 bases sitting between them. The germline V gene has CDR1 SGHNT and CDR2 YYREEE (reference sequence). CDR3 loop: CASTSGGRGRADTEAFF. The CDR3 region has the DNA TGTGCCAGCACCAGTGGAGGGAGAGGCAGGGCTGACACTGAAGCTTTCTTT. Combining the CDR3 with reference TRBV5-4 and TRBJ1-1 gives the whole variable domain ETGVTQSPTHLIKTRGQQVTLRCSSQSGHNTVSWYQQALGQGPQFIFQYYREEENGRGNFPPRFSGLQFPNYSSELNVNALELDDSALYLCASTSGGRGRADTEAFFGQGTRLTVV.

This chain links TRBV13 with TRBJ2-3; 13 nucleotides line up with TRBD2. The CDR3 is 16 amino acids. Germline trimming cut 6 bases from V and 4 bases from J; bases unmatched to any gene: 7. Per the germline V gene, CDR1 is PRHDT and CDR2 is FYEKMQ (reference sequence). The CDR3 coding sequence is TGTGCCAGCAGTTGGACTAGCGGGGGTCTCTCAGATACGCAGTATTTT. This encodes CASSWTSGGLSDTQYF.

The V and J genes are TRBV7-9 and TRBJ2-3; D is unclear. Between the trimmed V and J ends, which lost 8 bases and 6 bases, there was a span of 15 bases. The CDR3 sequence is 13 residues long. The germline CDR1 and CDR2 sequences are SEHNR and FQNEAQ (reference sequence). DNA of the CDR3: TGTGCCAGCCGACCCCTAACCCCCGATACGCAGTATTTT. Protein: CASRPLTPDTQYF.

V usage is TRBV5-1 and J usage is TRBJ2-7; D is perhaps TRBD1 (6 bases). V lost 0 bases to trimming and J lost 6 bases, with 13 bases between them. The CDR3 is 14 residues long. CDR1 and CDR2 (germline): SGHRS, YFSETQ. The CDR3 DNA reads as TGCGCCAGCAGCTTGGGGCAGGGGTGGTCCGAGCAGTACTTC. It yields the protein CASSLGQGWSEQYF.